Presented here are 15 T cell receptor beta chains from one specimen sequenced in a study of blood T cell repertoires in COVID-19. Generated by immunoSEQ multiplex PCR, the TCRdb table keeps only in-frame clones and is missing some. The data hold roughly 230,000 clones, with approximately 80% observed a single time. The sequencing input was peripheral blood. These TCRs come from a woman aged 50 to 60 with acute or convalescent COVID-19.

The chain employs TRBV7-2 and TRBJ1-2, with 8 bases fitting TRBD1. Germline CDR1 is SGHTA and CDR2 is FQGNSA. V trimming: 4 bases; J trimming: 6 bases; junction bases outside the gene matches: 7. The length of the CDR3 is 14 residues. The CDR3 DNA follows: TGTGCCAGCAGCTGGGGACAGGAAGGGGATGGCTACACCTTC. As protein: CASSWGQEGDGYTF.

The chain uses TRBV24-1 and TRBJ2-1, with D maybe TRBD2 (6 bases). Germline lookup yields CDR1 KGHDR and CDR2 SFDVKD. CDR3 length: 13 amino acids. V gave up 5 bases and J gave up 11 bases, with 15 bases separating them. The CDR3 reads CATSGGDRPKQFF. CDR3 nucleotide sequence: TGTGCCACCAGTGGGGGGGACCGACCGAAGCAGTTCTTC.

The V gene is TRBV2, the J gene TRBJ2-3; D is possibly TRBD2 (6 bases). This CDR3 has 14 amino acids. Germline lookup yields CDR1 SNHLY and CDR2 FYNNEI. Trimming pared 4 bases from V and 4 bases from J, leaving 12 bases between. Here the CDR3 DNA reads TGTGCCAGCAGTGTAGGGCGGGGTCCAGATACGCAGTATTTT. Its translation: CASSVGRGPDTQYF.

The gene calls are TRBV7-3 and TRBJ2-1; perhaps TRBD2 as D (6 bases). Trimming shortened V by 0 bases and J by 6 bases, and 21 bases separated the two germline ends. Germline V gene sequence: CDR1 SGHTA, CDR2 FQGTGA. The CDR3 totals 18 residues. The CDR3: CASSLTPRPGVSFNEQFF. CDR3 sequence (DNA): TGTGCCAGCAGCTTAACCCCCCGGCCGGGGGTGTCTTTCAATGAGCAGTTCTTC.

This sequence joins TRBV7-6 and TRBJ2-7, with D unclear. V lost 2 bases and J 4 bases, leaving 15 bases between the germline ends. This CDR3 is built from 15 residues. CDR1 SGHVS and CDR2 FNYEAQ come from the germline V gene. The CDR3 nucleotides are TGTGCCAGCAGCTTATATCCCTCTCTACTATACGAGCAGTACTTC. It is translated as CASSLYPSLLYEQYF.

The chain carries TRBV28 and TRBJ1-1, with 9 bases that match TRBD1. Germline V gene lookup returns CDR1 MDHEN and CDR2 SYDVKM. V lost 5 bases to trimming and J lost 7 bases; unmatched junction nucleotides: 11. The CDR3 sequence is 15 residues long. CDR3 region: CASSTHDRGVLEAFF. CDR3 bases: TGTGCCAGCAGTACACACGACAGGGGGGTTCTTGAAGCTTTCTTT.

The CDR3 protein is CASSIKGGGEQYF. CDR3 nucleotides: TGTGCCAGTAGTATCAAAGGGGGCGGCGAGCAGTACTTC. The chain has TRBV19 and TRBJ2-7; 7 bases line up with TRBD1. This CDR3 has 13 residues. The V and J ends lost 3 bases and 6 bases, in that order; junction bases with no gene match: 5. CDR1 and CDR2 (germline): LNHDA, SQIVND (reference sequence).

The chain links TRBV27 to TRBJ2-1, with D possibly TRBD2 on 6 matching bases. The CDR3 loop spans 16 amino acids. Trimming took off 11 bases at V and 4 bases at J, with 24 bases between the two ends. Germline V lookup: CDR1 MNHEY, CDR2 SMNVEV (reference sequence). The CDR3 nucleotides are TGTGCCTGCTGTCCCGACGACTCCGGGAGTTACAATGAGCAGTTCTTC. The encoded protein is CACCPDDSGSYNEQFF.

The V gene is TRBV30, the J gene TRBJ1-2; D is ambiguous. There are 12 residues in the CDR3. Trimming left V 4 bases short and J 4 bases short, with 10 bases between. Germline V gene data show CDR1 as GTSNPN and CDR2 as SVGIG (reference sequence). DNA for the CDR3: TGTGCCTGGAACCGCCCGGGCTATGGCTACACCTTC. This encodes CAWNRPGYGYTF. Looking up the rest from reference TRBV30 and TRBJ1-2 gives the full variable domain: SQTIHQWPATLVQPVGSPLSLECTVEGTSNPNLYWYRQAAGRGLQLLFYSVGIGQISSEVPQNLSASRPQDRQFILSSKKLLLSDSGFYLCAWNRPGYGYTFGSGTRLTVV.

This clone was found once. This CDR3 reads CASSYSRLAGAGELFF. CDR3 DNA sequence: TGTGCCAGCAGTTACTCGAGGCTAGCGGGAGCCGGGGAGCTGTTTTTT. The chain combines TRBV6-5 with TRBJ2-2; TRBD2 matches 10 bases. Looked up from germline, CDR1 is MNHEY and CDR2 is SVGAGI. This CDR3 comprises 16 residues. The V gene end was trimmed by 0 bases and the J gene end by 6 bases; junction bases not matched to a gene: 4.

The V call is TRBV2, the J call TRBJ2-7; D may be TRBD1 (6 bases). The CDR3 runs to 14 residues. Germline V gene lookup returns CDR1 SNHLY and CDR2 FYNNEI. V lost 7 bases and J lost 9, with 22 bases in between. This CDR3 reads CASIRQDPRVGQYF. DNA of the CDR3: TGTGCCAGCATCCGACAGGACCCGAGAGTTGGGCAGTACTTC.

This clone was seen just once. The chain carries TRBV5-4 and TRBJ1-1; TRBD1 is a possible D gene (6 bases). The CDR3 totals 15 residues. Trimming took 4 bases from V and 6 from J, leaving 19 bases between them. Germline V gives CDR1 SGHNT, CDR2 YYREEE (reference sequence). CDR3 loop: CASSGWGRRDAEAFF. CDR3 bases: TGTGCCAGCAGCGGGTGGGGGCGGCGAGACGCTGAAGCTTTCTTT.

The chain uses TRBV11-1 and TRBJ1-2; D ambiguous. This CDR3 has 14 residues. CDR1 is SGHAT, CDR2 FQDESV, per germline (reference sequence). V gave up 5 bases and J gave up 1 base, with 11 bases separating them. The CDR3 loop reads CASSPGGSNYGYTF. CDR3 coding DNA: TGTGCCAGCAGCCCTGGTGGCAGTAACTATGGCTACACCTTC.

The chain combines TRBV19 with TRBJ1-6; 9 positions match TRBD1. Germline trimming cut 4 bases from V and 10 bases from J; bases unmatched to any gene: 8. The CDR3 is made up of 15 amino acids. Germline V CDR1 and CDR2: LNHDA, SQIVND (reference sequence). The CDR3 bases are TGTGCCAGTAGTACAAATACAGGGGGCGGATCACCCCTCCACTTT. It codes for CASSTNTGGGSPLHF.

The V and J genes are TRBV28 and TRBJ1-6; perhaps TRBD1 as D (6 bases). V gave up 7 bases and J gave up 3 bases, with 16 bases separating them. Germline lookup yields CDR1 MDHEN and CDR2 SYDVKM. This CDR3 has 16 residues. CDR3 amino acids: CASTIPGAHYNSPLHF. CDR3 nucleotide sequence: TGTGCCAGCACAATACCAGGGGCACACTATAATTCACCCCTCCACTTT.